This section outlines one T cell receptor beta chain sequence together with its context. Its antigen remains unknown. These data come from a study of OX40 agonist ivuxolimab in advanced cancers. Study as a whole: The treatment was a fully human IgG2 OX40 agonist, ivuxolimab. Prior anti-PD-1, anti-PD-L1 or anti-CTLA-4 therapy was allowed; 40% had some. Three patients, one with hepatocellular carcinoma and two with cutaneous melanoma, achieved partial responses.

TCRdb's copy holds only in-frame clones and misses some; the assay was immunoSEQ multiplex PCR. The sample has tens of thousands of clones; around 94% are singletons. Study observations and caveats: There were also nonresponders showing low normalized T-cell clonal expansion.

V was trimmed by 4 bases and J by 2 bases, leaving 20 bases between them. CDR3 length: 17 amino acids. The germline gives CDR1 LNHDA, CDR2 SQIVND (reference sequence). The sample consisted of CD4+ or CD8+ T cells sorted from blood, taken in a trial of the OX40 agonist ivuxolimab. This receptor was obtained from an adult with an advanced solid tumor such as melanoma, head and neck, liver or kidney cancer. This chain joins TRBV19 and TRBJ1-2; the D is unclear. The CDR3, as DNA: TGTGCCAGTAGTAGTTCCCGTTTTGGGGTGCGGAACTATGGCTACACCTTC. It specifies CASSSSRFGVRNYGYTF.